The 2 T cell receptor beta chains below all came from one sample that was sequenced in a study of T cell responses to AZD1222 COVID-19 vaccine (TCRdb year 2021). Reading the label with the study, this specimen's time point is: baseline before first vaccination. This specimen's treatment or condition label, per the study, means: meningococcal conjugate vaccine given as trial control. The method behind the library was the immunoSEQ multiplex PCR assay. Entries here come from immuneACCESS through TCRdb and include only in-frame sequences with V and J called. Some clones fail to appear in such tables; in the studies checked, an unresolved V gene covers under half of the shortfall, and the cause of the remainder is unknown. The sample table lists 110,000 to 150,000 clones, more than 85% of them with a count of one. The top ten constitute 0.7% to 1% of the sample. The sequencing used peripheral blood, collected on day 0 of MenACWY control vaccination. The receptors stem from an adult in good health.

The CDR3 protein is CASSGAGRNQPQHF. CDR3 bases: TGCGCCAGCAGTGGGGCAGGACGGAATCAGCCCCAGCATTTT. V and J are TRBV10-2 and TRBJ1-5; no firm D call. V dropped 4 bases and J dropped 4 bases, with 11 bases sitting between them. This CDR3 has 14 amino acids. Germline CDR1 is WSHSY and CDR2 is SAAADI.

The V and J genes are TRBV6-5 and TRBJ2-5; D remains ambiguous. Germline CDR1 reads MNHEY; CDR2 reads SVGAGI. CDR3 size: 11 residues. V lost 7 bases and J lost 5, with 8 bases in between. The CDR3 bases are TGTGCCAGCACCATAGGGGAGACCCAGTACTTC. Protein sequence: CASTIGETQYF.